Below are 11 T cell receptor beta chains sequenced from a single sample in a study of shared clonotypes between healthy human individuals. Sequenced by immunoSEQ multiplex PCR; TCRdb stores in-frame clones only, minus some. Among approximately 100,000 clones listed, 67% were seen once. Sequencing used memory CD8+ T cells sorted from blood. Subset noted: CD45RO+ cells pooled with CCR7-negative TemRA cells. Receptors originate from a man aged 30-40 years in good health.

The chain combines TRBV9 with TRBJ2-7; TRBD2 agrees at 10 bases. Germline values: CDR1 SGDLS, CDR2 YYNGEE. The CDR3 length is 14 residues. The junction had 2 bases not matched to a gene; V was cut back by 0 bases and J by 5 bases. CDR3 sequence: CASSVAGTSDEQYF. The CDR3 nucleotides read TGTGCCAGCAGCGTAGCCGGGACTAGCGACGAGCAGTACTTC. The full variable domain, rest sourced from reference TRBV9 and TRBJ2-7, is DSGVTQTPKHLITATGQRVTLRCSPRSGDLSVYWYQQSLDQGLQFLIQYYNGEERAKGNILERFSAQQFPDLHSELNLSSLELGDSALYFCASSVAGTSDEQYFGPGTRLTVT.

Only a few counts were recorded for this clone. The V and J genes are TRBV14 and TRBJ2-1, with D possibly matching TRBD1 (5 bases). This CDR3 contains 16 residues. V was shortened by 4 bases and J by 4 bases, with 17 bases between the two germline ends. Germline loops: CDR1 SGHDN, CDR2 FVKESK. The CDR3 nucleotides are TGTGCCAGCAGCCCAACCATCCAGGGCCTTTACAATGAGCAGTTCTTC. This codes for CASSPTIQGLYNEQFF. The variable domain in full, completed from reference TRBV14 and TRBJ2-1, reads EAGVTQFPSHSVIEKGQTVTLRCDPISGHDNLYWYRRVMGKEIKFLLHFVKESKQDESGMPNNRFLAERTGGTYSTLKVQPAELEDSGVYFCASSPTIQGLYNEQFFGPGTRLTVL.

J is TRBJ1-2 and V is TRBV19; no clear D gene. Per germline, CDR1 LNHDA and CDR2 SQIVND (reference sequence). V lost 7 bases, J lost 0 bases, and 15 bases lay in between. The CDR3 spans 15 residues. The CDR3 here is CASTNEAQTNYGYTF. CDR3 coding DNA: TGTGCCAGTACCAATGAGGCTCAGACTAACTATGGCTACACCTTC.

This clone appeared many times. The rearrangement joins TRBV4-1 to TRBJ2-7, with D uncertain. Germline CDR1 and CDR2: MGHRA and YSYEKL. The CDR3 sequence is 13 residues long. V was cut by 5 bases and J by 3 bases, with 11 bases left in between. The CDR3, as DNA: TGCGCCAGCAGCTCGAGACTGGACTACGAGCAGTACTTC. It specifies CASSSRLDYEQYF.

The chain employs TRBV6-4 and TRBJ2-1; D perhaps matches TRBD1 (6 bases). Germline V lookup: CDR1 MRHNA, CDR2 SNTAGT. Trimming removed 5 bases at V and 5 bases at J, with 10 bases between. The CDR3 length is 13 residues. The CDR3 loop reads CASSKDSNNEQFF. The CDR3 bases are TGTGCCAGCAGTAAGGACAGCAACAATGAGCAGTTCTTC.

This chain uses TRBV10-3 with TRBJ1-5; no clear D gene. This CDR3 spans 14 amino acids. Looked up from germline, CDR1 is ENHRY and CDR2 is SYGVKD. Trimming removed 10 bases at V and 4 bases at J, with 17 bases between. The CDR3 loop is CATSFGHENQPQHF. In DNA, the CDR3 is TGTGCCACCTCCTTTGGGCATGAGAATCAGCCCCAGCATTTT.

This clone showed up just a few times. The genes are TRBV7-9 and TRBJ2-1; 7 bases agree with TRBD1. Germline lookup yields CDR1 SEHNR and CDR2 FQNEAQ (reference sequence). The CDR3 sequence is 14 residues long. The ends lost 8 bases at V and 6 bases at J; junction bases unmatched: 10. For the CDR3, the DNA is TGTGCCAGCGGCAGGGGGTTGGGGCTCAATGAGCAGTTCTTC. The encoded protein is CASGRGLGLNEQFF.

This sequence joins TRBV28 and TRBJ2-1; D perhaps matches TRBD1 (5 bases). The CDR3 totals 12 residues. The V end was cut by 6 bases, the J end by 3 bases, with 6 bases between. Germline V lookup: CDR1 MDHEN, CDR2 SYDVKM. The CDR3 DNA is TGTGCCAGCAGGACAGACTACAATGAGCAGTTCTTC. This sequence encodes CASRTDYNEQFF. Full variable domain (remainder filled in from reference TRBV28 and TRBJ2-1): DVKVTQSSRYLVKRTGEKVFLECVQDMDHENMFWYRQDPGLGLRLIYFSYDVKMKEKGDIPEGYSVSREKKERFSLILESASTNQTSMYLCASRTDYNEQFFGPGTRLTVL.

This clone was observed many times. The rearrangement joins TRBV19 to TRBJ2-7, with D uncertain. Per the germline V gene, CDR1 is LNHDA and CDR2 is SQIVND (reference sequence). Between the trimmed V and J ends, which lost 10 bases and 3 bases, there was a span of 16 bases. CDR3 size: 13 residues. CDR3 sequence: CATMEVPGYEQYF. Written as DNA, the CDR3 is TGTGCCACCATGGAAGTACCCGGCTACGAGCAGTACTTC.

The chain joins TRBV5-5 to TRBJ1-5; D perhaps matches TRBD1 (5 bases). CDR1 SGHKS and CDR2 YYEKEE come from the germline V gene (reference sequence). The CDR3 runs 16 residues. Trimming left V 5 bases short and J 0 bases short, with 15 bases between. The CDR3 bases are TGTGCCAGCAGAGGGACCCCGCCGGGTAGCAATCAGCCCCAGCATTTT. Translation: CASRGTPPGSNQPQHF.

The table lists this clone with many counts. This sample includes further DNA sequences coding for the same CDR3. The V and J genes are TRBV28 and TRBJ2-7; unclear D gene. Germline V gene sequence: CDR1 MDHEN, CDR2 SYDVKM. The length of the CDR3 is 12 residues. Trimming stripped 5 bases from V and 0 bases from J, with 5 bases between. The CDR3 sequence: CASSGISYEQYF. CDR3 DNA: TGTGCCAGCAGTGGGATCTCCTACGAGCAGTACTTC.